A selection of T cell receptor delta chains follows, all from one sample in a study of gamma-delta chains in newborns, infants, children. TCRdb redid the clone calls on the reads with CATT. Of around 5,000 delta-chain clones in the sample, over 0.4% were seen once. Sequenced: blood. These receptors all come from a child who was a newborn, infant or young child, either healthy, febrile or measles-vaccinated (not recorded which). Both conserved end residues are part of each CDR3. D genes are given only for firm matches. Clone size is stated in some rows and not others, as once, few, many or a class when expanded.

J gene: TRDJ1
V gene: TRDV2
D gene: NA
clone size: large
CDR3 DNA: TGTGCCTGTGACCCCCTGGGAACTACCACCGATAAACTCATCTTT
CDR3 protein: CACDPLGTTTDKLIF

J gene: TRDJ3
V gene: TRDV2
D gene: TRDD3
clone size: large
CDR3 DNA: TGTGCCTGTGACACCGTACTGGGGGCTAGCTCCTGGGACACCCGACAGATGTTTTTC
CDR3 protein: CACDTVLGASSWDTRQMFF

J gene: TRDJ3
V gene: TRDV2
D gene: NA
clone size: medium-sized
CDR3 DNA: TGTGCCTGTGACACTTGGGGCCCTAAGGGTTCCTGGGACACCCGACAGATGTTTTTC
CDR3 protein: CACDTWGPKGSWDTRQMFF

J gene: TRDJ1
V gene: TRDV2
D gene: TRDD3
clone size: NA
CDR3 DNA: TGTGCCTGTGACGCCTACAACTGGGGGATACAGTACACCGATAAACCCATCTTT
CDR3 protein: CACDAYNWGIQYTDKPIF

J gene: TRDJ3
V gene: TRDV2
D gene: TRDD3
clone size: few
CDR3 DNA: TGTGCCTGTGACACCGTTTTAAGGGGGATACCCCTCTCCTGGGACACCCGACAGATGTTTTTC
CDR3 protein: CACDTVLRGIPLSWDTRQMFF

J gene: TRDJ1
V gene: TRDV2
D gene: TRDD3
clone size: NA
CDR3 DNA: TGTGCCTGTGACACTCGGGGATACGGTGGGGACACCGATAAACTCATCTTT
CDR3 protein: CACDTRGYGGDTDKLIF

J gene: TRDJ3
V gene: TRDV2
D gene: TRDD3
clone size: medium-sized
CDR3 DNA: TGTGCCTGTGACAGGGGATACCACAGCTCCTGGGACACCCGACAGATGTTTTTC
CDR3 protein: CACDRGYHSSWDTRQMFF

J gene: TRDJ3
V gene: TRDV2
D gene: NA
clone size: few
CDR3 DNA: TGTGCCTGTGACACCGTGGGGGGCCGCTCCTGGGACACTCGACAGATGTTTTTC
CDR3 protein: CACDTVGGRSWDTRQMFF

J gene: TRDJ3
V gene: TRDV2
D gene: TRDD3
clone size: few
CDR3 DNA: TGTGCCTGTGAATACTGGGGGATACGCGCCTGGGACACCCGACAGATGTTTTTC
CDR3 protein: CACEYWGIRAWDTRQMFF

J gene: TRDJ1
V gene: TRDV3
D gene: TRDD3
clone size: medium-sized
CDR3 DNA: TGTGCCTTTAAGTTACTGGGGGATACGGCGTACACCGATAAACTCATCTTT
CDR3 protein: CAFKLLGDTAYTDKLIF

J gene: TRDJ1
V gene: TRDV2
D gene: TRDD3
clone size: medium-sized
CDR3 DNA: TGTGCCTGTGACGCCGTATGGGGGATGCCGTACACCGATAAACTCATCTTT
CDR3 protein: CACDAVWGMPYTDKLIF

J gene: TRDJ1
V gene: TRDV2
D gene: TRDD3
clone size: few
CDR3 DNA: TGTGCCTGTGACACTGGTACTGGGGGATATGACACCGATAAACTCATCTTT
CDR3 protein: CACDTGTGGYDTDKLIF

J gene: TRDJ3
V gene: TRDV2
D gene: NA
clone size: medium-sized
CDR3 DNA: TGTGCCTGTGACATACTGGGACTTAGCTCCTGGGACACCCGACAGATGTTTTTC
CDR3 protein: CACDILGLSSWDTRQMFF

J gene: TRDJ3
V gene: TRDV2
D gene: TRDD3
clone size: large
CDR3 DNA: TGTGCCTGTGACATACTGGGGGATATTTCCTGGGACACCCGACAGATGTTTTTC
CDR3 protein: CACDILGDISWDTRQMFF

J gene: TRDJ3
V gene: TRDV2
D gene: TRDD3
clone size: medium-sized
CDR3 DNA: TGTGCCTGTGACACCGTGGGGGATACGCGTTCCTGGGACACCCGACAGATGTTTTTC
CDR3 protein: CACDTVGDTRSWDTRQMFF

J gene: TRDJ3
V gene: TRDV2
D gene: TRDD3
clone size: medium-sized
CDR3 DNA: TGTGCCTGTGACACCTTGGGGGAGGCCTCCTGGGACACCCGACAGATGTTTTTC
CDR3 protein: CACDTLGEASWDTRQMFF

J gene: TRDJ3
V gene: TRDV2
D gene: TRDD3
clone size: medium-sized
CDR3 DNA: TGTGCCTGTGACATACTGGGGGATAAGAAGGACACCCGACAGATGTTTTTC
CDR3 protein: CACDILGDKKDTRQMFF

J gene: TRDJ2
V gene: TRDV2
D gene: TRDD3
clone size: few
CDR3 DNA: TGTGCCTGTGACCCGTTACAGATACTGGGGGGTTCCTTGACAGCACAACTCTTCTTT
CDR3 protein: CACDPLQILGGSLTAQLFF

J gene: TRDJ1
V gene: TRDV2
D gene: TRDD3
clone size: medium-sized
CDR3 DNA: TGTGCCTGTGATTTACTGGGGGACGCCGATAAACTCATCTTT
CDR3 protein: CACDLLGDADKLIF

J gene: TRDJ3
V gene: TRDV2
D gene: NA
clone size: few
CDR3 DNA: TGTGCCTGTGACACCCTCAGCTCCTGGGACATCCGACAGATGTTTTTC
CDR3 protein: CACDTLSSWDIRQMFF

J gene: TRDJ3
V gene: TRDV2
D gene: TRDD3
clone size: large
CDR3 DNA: TGTGCCTGTGACACCGTACTGGGGGATAGCAGCTCCTGGGACACCCGACAGATGTTTTTC
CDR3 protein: CACDTVLGDSSSWDTRQMFF

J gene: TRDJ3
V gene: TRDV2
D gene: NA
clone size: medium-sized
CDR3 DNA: TGTGCCTGTGACACGGGCTGGGGATCCAGCTCCTGGGACACCCGACAGATGTTTTTC
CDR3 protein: CACDTGWGSSSWDTRQMFF

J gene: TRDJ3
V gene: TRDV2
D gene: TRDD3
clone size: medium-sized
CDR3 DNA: TGTGCCTGTGACGGCGTACTGGGGGATAAGGGCTCCTGGGACACCCGACAGATGTTTTTC
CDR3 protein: CACDGVLGDKGSWDTRQMFF

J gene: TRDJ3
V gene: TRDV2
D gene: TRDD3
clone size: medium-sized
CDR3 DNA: TGTGCCTGTGACTCGTTGCCACTGGGGGGTAGCTCCTGGGACACCCGACAGATGTTTTTC
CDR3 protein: CACDSLPLGGSSWDTRQMFF

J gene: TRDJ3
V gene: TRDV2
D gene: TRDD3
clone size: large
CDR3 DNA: TGTGCCTGTGACGTACTGGGGGATACAAGCTCCTGGGACACCCGACAGATGTTTTTC
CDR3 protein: CACDVLGDTSSWDTRQMFF

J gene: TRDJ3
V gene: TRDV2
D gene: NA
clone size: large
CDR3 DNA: TGTGCCTGTGATACCTGGGACACCCGACAGATGTTTTTC
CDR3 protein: CACDTWDTRQMFF

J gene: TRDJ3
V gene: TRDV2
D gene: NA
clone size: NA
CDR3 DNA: TGTGCCTGTGACACCTGGGGAGTCCCCTGGGGCACCCAACAGATGTTTTTC
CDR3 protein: CACDTWGVPWGTQQMFF

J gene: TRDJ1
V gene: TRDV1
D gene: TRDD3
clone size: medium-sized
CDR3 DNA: TGTGCTCTTGGGGATACTGGGGGATACACCGATAAACTCATCTTT
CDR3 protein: CALGDTGGYTDKLIF

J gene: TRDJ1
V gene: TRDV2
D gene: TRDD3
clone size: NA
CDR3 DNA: TGTGCCTGTGACACCGGAGGGGGATACGGGCACACCGACAAACTCATCTTT
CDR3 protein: CACDTGGGYGHTDKLIF

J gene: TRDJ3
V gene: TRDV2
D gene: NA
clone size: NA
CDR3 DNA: TGTGCCTGCGACCTTTGGATAAGCTCCTGGGACACCCGACAGATGTTTTTC
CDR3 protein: CACDLWISSWDTRQMFF

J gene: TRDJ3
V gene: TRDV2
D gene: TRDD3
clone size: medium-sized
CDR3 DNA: TGTGCCTGTGACACCGTACTGGGGGATATTTTGAGCTCCTGGGACACCCGACAGATGTTTTTC
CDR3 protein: CACDTVLGDILSSWDTRQMFF

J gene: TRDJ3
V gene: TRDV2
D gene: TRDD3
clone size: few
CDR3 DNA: TGTGCCTGTGACGCCTACCGGGGGATACTTCCCCGGGACACCCGACAGATGTTTTTC
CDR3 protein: CACDAYRGILPRDTRQMFF

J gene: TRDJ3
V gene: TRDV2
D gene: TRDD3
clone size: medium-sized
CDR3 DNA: TGTGCCTGTGACTCGTACTGGGGGATACGCTCCTGGGACACCCGACAGATGTTTTTC
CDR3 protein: CACDSYWGIRSWDTRQMFF

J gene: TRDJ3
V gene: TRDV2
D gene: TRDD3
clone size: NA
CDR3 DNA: TGTGCCTGTGACCCACTGGGGGATCGCAGCTCCTGGGACACCCGACAGATGTTTTTC
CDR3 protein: CACDPLGDRSSWDTRQMFF

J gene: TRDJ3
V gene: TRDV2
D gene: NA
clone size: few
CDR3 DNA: TGTGCCTGTGACTTCACGGGGGAACTCTCCTGGGACACCCGACAGATGTTTTTC
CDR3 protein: CACDFTGELSWDTRQMFF

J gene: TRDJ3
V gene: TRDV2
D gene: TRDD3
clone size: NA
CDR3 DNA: TGTGCCTGTGACAAAGTACTGGGGGACGTCTCGCGGGACACCCGACAGACGTTTTTC
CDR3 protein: CACDKVLGDVSRDTRQTFF

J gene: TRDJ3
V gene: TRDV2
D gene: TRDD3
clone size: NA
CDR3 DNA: TGTGCCTGCGACACCGTTGCTGGGGGCTCCTGGGACACCCGACAGATGTTTTTC
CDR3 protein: CACDTVAGGSWDTRQMFF

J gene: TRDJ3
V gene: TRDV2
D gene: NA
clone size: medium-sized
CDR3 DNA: TGTGCCTGTGACACCGGGGGGCTGAGCTCCTGGGACACCCGACAGATGTTTTTC
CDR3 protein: CACDTGGLSSWDTRQMFF

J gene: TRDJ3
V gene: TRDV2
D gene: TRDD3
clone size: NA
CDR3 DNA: TGTGCCTGTGACACCTGGGGGACCGGCTCCTGGGACACCCGACAAATGTTTTTC
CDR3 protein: CACDTWGTGSWDTRQMFF

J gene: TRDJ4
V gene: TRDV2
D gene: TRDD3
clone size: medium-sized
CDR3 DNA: TGTGCCTGTGACACGGTGGGGGATAGCGCCAGACCCCTGATCTTT
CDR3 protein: CACDTVGDSARPLIF

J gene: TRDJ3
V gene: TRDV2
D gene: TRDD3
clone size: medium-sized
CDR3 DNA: TGTGCCTGTGACACCGCTGGGGGGCCCTGGGACACCCGACAGATGTTTTTC
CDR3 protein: CACDTAGGPWDTRQMFF

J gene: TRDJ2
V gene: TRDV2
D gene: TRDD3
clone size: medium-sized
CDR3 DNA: TGTGCCTGTGACTCCGTACTGGGGGGCCTGACAGCACAACTCTTCTTT
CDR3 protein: CACDSVLGGLTAQLFF

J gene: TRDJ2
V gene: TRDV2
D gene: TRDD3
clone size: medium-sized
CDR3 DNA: TGTGCCTGTGACATACTGGGGGATACGACAGCACAACTCTTCTTT
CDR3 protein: CACDILGDTTAQLFF

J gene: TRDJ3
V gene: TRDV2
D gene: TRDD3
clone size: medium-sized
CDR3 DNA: TGTGCCTGTGACACCGTTGGACTGGGGGATACGAATTGGGACACCCGACAGATGTTTTTC
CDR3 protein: CACDTVGLGDTNWDTRQMFF

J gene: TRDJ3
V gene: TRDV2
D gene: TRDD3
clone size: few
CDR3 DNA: TGTGCCTGTGATCGCTTGGGGATACGCACCTGGGACACCCGACAGATGTTTTTC
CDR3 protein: CACDRLGIRTWDTRQMFF

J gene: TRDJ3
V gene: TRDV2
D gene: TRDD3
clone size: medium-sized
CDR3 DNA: TGTGCCTGTGACACCGTACTGGGGGATCCGAGCTCCTGGGACACCCGACAGATGTTTTTC
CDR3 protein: CACDTVLGDPSSWDTRQMFF